Listed here are 12 T cell receptor beta chains from one sample, sequenced in a study of a mutant IDH1 vaccine in newly diagnosed glioma. Method: immunoSEQ multiplex PCR; TCRdb's copy keeps in-frame clones and lacks some. The profile covers just over 60,000 clones, with 75% to 90% appearing a single time and under 4.5% taken by the ten largest. These TCRs are of unknown antigen specificity. Time point here: week 47, end of study. Topical imiquimod was applied with each vaccine dose, which held 300 ug of mutant IDH1 20-mer peptide. The source material was PBMCs, sampled from a glioma patient whose treatment included an IDH1 peptide vaccine. These receptors all stem from a man in his thirties or forties with glioma.

In this sample, this clone turned up once. V is TRBV7-2 and J is TRBJ2-7; D is possibly TRBD2 (6 bases). CDR1 and CDR2 (germline): SGHTA, FQGNSA. This CDR3 has 15 residues. Trimming left V 4 bases short and J 1 base short, with 14 bases between. The CDR3 region has the DNA TGTGCCAGCAGCTCCCCGGAGGGCGGTTCCTACGAGCAGTACTTC. This encodes CASSSPEGGSYEQYF.

The chain couples TRBV11-3 to TRBJ2-5, with 12 bases lining up with TRBD2. The CDR3 spans 16 residues. The V gene end was trimmed by 1 base and the J gene end by 2 bases; junction bases not matched to a gene: 2. Germline V gene lookup returns CDR1 SGHNT and CDR2 YENEEA. This CDR3 reads CASSLVTSGRQETQYF. The DNA of the CDR3 is TGTGCCAGCAGCTTAGTAACTAGCGGGAGGCAAGAGACCCAGTACTTC. Filled out from reference TRBV11-3 and TRBJ2-5, the complete variable domain reads EAGVVQSPRYKIIEKKQPVAFWCNPISGHNTLYWYLQNLGQGPELLIRYENEEAVDDSQLPKDRFSAERLKGVDSTLKIQPAELGDSAVYLCASSLVTSGRQETQYFGPGTRLLVL.

This sequence joins TRBV5-1 and TRBJ1-6, with unresolved D. From germline, CDR1 is SGHRS and CDR2 YFSETQ. The CDR3 sequence is 14 residues long. The V gene lost 0 bases and the J gene lost 7 bases, with 8 bases spanning the gap. The chain's CDR3 is CASSLGGPNSPLHF. The CDR3 region has the DNA TGCGCCAGCAGCTTGGGTGGTCCCAATTCACCCCTCCACTTT.

This clone was seen a few times. The V call is TRBV5-1, the J call TRBJ1-2; D remains unclear. The CDR3 is 14 amino acids. Deletions cut 5 bases from V and 0 bases from J, with 11 bases between. Germline CDR1 reads SGHRS; CDR2 reads YFSETQ. CDR3: CASSDPGTNYGYTF. The CDR3 DNA sequence: TGCGCCAGCAGTGATCCGGGAACTAACTATGGCTACACCTTC.

The chain combines TRBV19 with TRBJ2-5; the D call may be TRBD1 or TRBD2 (5 bases each). The CDR3 covers 13 residues. V was trimmed by 3 bases and J by 7 bases, leaving 12 bases between them. CDR1 and CDR2 (germline): LNHDA, SQIVND (reference sequence). CDR3 sequence reads: CASSISLGGTQYF. The CDR3 DNA sequence: TGTGCCAGTAGTATTTCCCTTGGGGGGACCCAGTACTTC.

The chain has TRBV9 and TRBJ1-2; perhaps TRBD1 as D (6 bases). Trimming took off 6 bases at V and 5 bases at J, with 17 bases between the two ends. The CDR3 sequence is 14 residues long. Germline assignment: CDR1 SGDLS and CDR2 YYNGEE. The CDR3 loop reads CASKKQGMQYGYTF. CDR3 bases: TGTGCCAGCAAAAAACAGGGTATGCAGTATGGCTACACCTTC.

The chain has TRBV5-1 and TRBJ1-1; TRBD1 matches 10 bases. The CDR3 totals 16 residues. Trimming removed 5 bases from V and 2 bases from J; junction bases left unmatched: 9. The germline gives CDR1 SGHRS, CDR2 YFSETQ. Written as DNA, the CDR3 is TGCGCCAGCAGTGTACGACAGGGGGCGAGAAACACTGAAGCTTTCTTT. It specifies CASSVRQGARNTEAFF.

This clone has only a few counts. This sequence joins TRBV6-5 and TRBJ1-3; TRBD1 is a possible D gene (6 bases). This CDR3 has 15 amino acids. The germline V gene has CDR1 MNHEY and CDR2 SVGAGI. V lost 2 bases to trimming and J lost 8 bases, with 16 bases between them. In DNA form, the CDR3 reads TGTGCCAGCAGTTACACCTCGGCAGGGGAGGACACCATATATTTT. This codes for CASSYTSAGEDTIYF.

The V gene is TRBV6-5, the J gene TRBJ2-3; no definite D call. The V end lost 2 bases, the J end lost 4 bases, and 13 bases lay between the germline ends. The CDR3 runs 15 residues. The germline gives CDR1 MNHEY, CDR2 SVGAGI. The CDR3 region is CASSYDVRGSDTQYF. The CDR3, as DNA: TGTGCCAGCAGTTACGATGTTAGAGGATCAGATACGCAGTATTTT.

This clone was recorded once. The V gene is TRBV7-8, the J gene TRBJ2-7; D is perhaps TRBD1 (6 bases). This CDR3 is 15 amino acids long. Deletions cut 3 bases from V and 6 bases from J, with 18 bases between. The germline V gene has CDR1 SGHVS and CDR2 FQNEAQ. The CDR3, as DNA: TGTGCCAGCAGCTTTGCAGCCGGGACACCCGTCGAGCAGTACTTC. This translates into CASSFAAGTPVEQYF.

This chain joins TRBV5-1 and TRBJ2-7; either TRBD1 or TRBD2 may supply D (5 bases each). Trimming took off 3 bases at V and 5 bases at J, with 15 bases between the two ends. Germline CDR1 reads SGHRS; CDR2 reads YFSETQ. The CDR3 has 14 amino acids. DNA of the CDR3: TGCGCCAGCAGCTATCCGGGACGGGGCCACGAGCAGTACTTC. This gives the protein CASSYPGRGHEQYF.

In nucleotides, the CDR3 is TGTGCCAGCAGCTCCGGGACACTGTACGAGCAGTACTTC. Amino acids: CASSSGTLYEQYF. The rearrangement uses TRBV7-8 and TRBJ2-7; D is perhaps TRBD1 (6 bases). Germline CDR1 is SGHVS and CDR2 is FQNEAQ. The CDR3 runs 13 residues. Trimming took 4 bases from V and 4 from J, leaving 11 bases between them.